This T cell receptor beta chain emerged from a study of control samples from healthy donors and cancer patients. TCRdb's copy holds only in-frame clones and misses some; the assay was immunoSEQ multiplex PCR. The data hold some 110,000 clones, with roughly 91% observed a single time. V lost 7 bases to trimming and J lost 5 bases; unmatched junction nucleotides: 10. The CDR3 length is 15 residues. Germline loops: CDR1 LNHDA, CDR2 SQIVND (reference sequence). Note on this clone: This sample includes further DNA sequences coding for the same CDR3.

The sequenced material came from blood. The sequence derives from a woman in her sixties or seventies in good health. The rearrangement uses TRBV19 and TRBJ2-2; TRBD2 aligns across 7 bases. This CDR3 is CASTPLGGRTGELFF. CDR3 bases: TGTGCCAGTACCCCTCTCGGGGGGAGAACCGGGGAGCTGTTTTTT. The complete variable domain, with remaining parts taken from reference TRBV19 and TRBJ2-2, reads DGGITQSPKYLFRKEGQNVTLSCEQNLNHDAMYWYRQDPGQGLRLIYYSQIVNDFQKGDIAEGYSVSREKKESFPLTVTSAQKNPTAFYLCASTPLGGRTGELFFGEGSRLTVL.